These 9 T cell receptor beta chains were sequenced from one sample in a study of regulatory T cells in long-lasting Graves disease. This sample's time point: newly diagnosed GD, antithyroid drugs for less than 3 months. Following extraction of RNA from PBMCs, that RNA was used to make the TCR library. The TCR beta library used iRepertoire HTBI primers with Arm-PCR amplification of CDR3. TCRdb re-called the multiplex PCR reads with MiXCR, one entry per CDR3 protein. The repertoire holds 370,000 or so distinct CDR3 sequences, with 15% to 20% as singletons. The sample also formed part of further work on T cells in Graves' hyperthyroidism and ophthalmopathy.

The sample was peripheral blood mononuclear cells (PBMCs), taken at new diagnosis, from a patient treated with antithyroid drugs. All receptors derive from a woman aged 18-29 years with Graves disease.

This clonotype has ten or more counts. J is TRBJ2-7 and V is TRBV6-1, with D perhaps matching TRBD1 (6 bases). Germline CDR1 MNHNS, CDR2 SASEGT. Trimming removed 5 bases from V and 5 bases from J, with 16 bases in between. The CDR3 contains 14 residues. The CDR3 here is CASSIQGELHEQYF. The CDR3 DNA sequence: TGTGCCAGCAGTATACAGGGAGAACTCCACGAGCAGTACTTC.

This clonotype was observed many times. The chain carries TRBV11-2 and TRBJ1-5, with TRBD1 identical over 7 bases. This CDR3 is built from 16 residues. V gave up 6 bases and J gave up 1 base; unmatched junction bases: 9. Germline values: CDR1 SGHAT, CDR2 FQNNGV. CDR3 nucleotides: TGTGCCAGCAGTCAAGGCAGGGGGAGGAGCAATCAGCCCCAGCATTTT. It codes for CASSQGRGRSNQPQHF. The whole variable domain, filled in from reference TRBV11-2 and TRBJ1-5, reads EAGVAQSPRYKIIEKRQSVAFWCNPISGHATLYWYQQILGQGPKLLIQFQNNGVVDDSQLPKDRFSAERLKGVDSTLKIQPAKLEDSAVYLCASSQGRGRSNQPQHFGDGTRLSIL.

This chain connects TRBV5-1 to TRBJ2-1, with D possibly matching TRBD1 (6 bases). Looked up from germline, CDR1 is SGHRS and CDR2 is YFSETQ. The CDR3 totals 18 residues. The ends were cut back, 4 bases at V and 0 bases at J, with 20 bases in the middle. The CDR3, as DNA: TGCGCCAGCAGCCTCGACACAGGGTCATCTAGCTCCTACAATGAGCAGTTCTTC. It is translated as CASSLDTGSSSSYNEQFF.

This clonotype came up many times. CDR3 sequence (DNA): TGTGCCAGCAGCACCCGGGACAGGAAATACGAGCAGTACTTC. This gives the protein CASSTRDRKYEQYF. The chain couples TRBV7-2 to TRBJ2-7; 8 bases align to TRBD1. In germline, CDR1 is SGHTA, CDR2 FQGNSA. The CDR3 covers 14 residues. V was pared by 5 bases and J by 4 bases, with 7 bases of the junction left unmatched.

In its sample, this clonotype was seen many times. The chain has TRBV6-1 and TRBJ2-7, with 8 nucleotides matching TRBD1. Germline V lookup: CDR1 MNHNS, CDR2 SASEGT. Trimming at V came to 6 bases and at J to 6 bases, leaving 7 bases not matched to a gene. There are 13 residues in the CDR3. In nucleotides, the CDR3 is TGTGCCAGCAGCTTGACAGGGGTGGGCGAGCAGTACTTC. It codes for CASSLTGVGEQYF.

In its sample, this clonotype was seen many times. The gene calls are TRBV5-1 and TRBJ1-1; D possibly corresponds to TRBD1 (5 bases). Germline lookup yields CDR1 SGHRS and CDR2 YFSETQ. Trimming removed 1 base from V and 7 bases from J, with 11 bases in between. The CDR3 is 13 amino acids. Here the CDR3 reads CASSLIQGGEAFF. The CDR3 coding sequence is TGCGCCAGCAGCTTGATTCAGGGTGGTGAAGCTTTCTTT.

This clonotype was detected once. The chain uses TRBV30 and TRBJ1-1; no firm D call. Germline loops: CDR1 GTSNPN, CDR2 SVGIG (reference sequence). This CDR3 comprises 11 residues. V was cut by 1 base and J by 4 bases, with 4 bases left in between. In DNA form, the CDR3 reads TGTGCCTGGAGTGCGATCACTGAAGCTTTCTTT. It yields the protein CAWSAITEAFF.

This sequence joins TRBV6-1 and TRBJ2-7; 9 nucleotides line up with TRBD2. This CDR3 region has 15 residues. From germline, CDR1 is MNHNS and CDR2 SASEGT. V lost 4 bases to trimming and J lost 3 bases; unmatched junction nucleotides: 7. CDR3: CASSAREGRNYEQYF. DNA for the CDR3: TGTGCCAGCAGTGCGCGGGAGGGCCGCAACTACGAGCAGTACTTC.

Concerning this clonotype itself: This may be a read error: a much more frequent sequence differs by one nucleotide. The V gene is TRBV20-1, the J gene TRBJ2-5, with TRBD2 as a possible D gene (6 bases). Trimming pared 1 base from V and 6 bases from J, leaving 9 bases between. The CDR3 consists of 12 residues. Germline values: CDR1 DFQATT, CDR2 SNEGSKA (reference sequence). The CDR3 loop reads CSARGGEQTQYF. Written as DNA, the CDR3 is TGCAGTGCTAGAGGGGGGGAGCAGACCCAGTACTTC.